The clone carrying this TCR beta chain was seen a handful of times. No antigen is known for it. The data belong to a study of cytomegalovirus exposure and HLA in healthy donors. Whole-study findings and limits: The likely explanation for a cluster of highly shared sequence variants was sequencing artifact. Reports showed the classifier diagnosing cytomegalovirus status with high specificity and sensitivity. Association of 16,951 TCR beta sequences with HLA alleles was found at 0.05 false discovery rate in a later analysis. The study listed some 160 cytomegalovirus-associated TCR beta chains.

With 60 Vbeta and 13 Jbeta primers, the PCR was carried out. Repertoires were generated with immunoSEQ multiplex PCR, while TCRdb's copy carries only in-frame clones and drops some. The repertoire includes roughly 130,000 clones, roughly four fifths of them detected once, and under 6.5% sits in the top ten. The CDR3 spans 12 residues. This clonotype originated in a woman aged 45-60 years in good health and CMV-seropositive. The sequencing sample was made of PBMCs. V usage is TRBV1 and J usage is TRBJ2-5; TRBD2 was called by the table and not checked on the DNA. TRBV1 is described as a pseudogene. The CDR3 sequence is CTSRQTSVTQYF. CDR3 bases: TGCACCAGCAGACAGACTAGCGTGACCCAGTACTTC.